This is a list of T cell receptor beta chains from one sample in a study of a mutant IDH1 vaccine in newly diagnosed glioma. Clones were read by immunoSEQ multiplex PCR, and TCRdb kept only the in-frame ones, dropping some. The sample lists about 66,000 clones, roughly 80% occurring once. Their target antigens are unknown. The sample in question was PBMCs, obtained from a glioma patient whose treatment included an IDH1 peptide vaccine. The receptors were sampled from a woman aged 45-65 years with glioma. Each CDR3 is given with its conserved first and last residue. The D gene is left open where the match is weak. Only some rows state a clone size, as once, few, many or a class for expanded clones.

>TRBJ1-2|-|16|TRBV7-9|TRBD1
TGTGCCAGCAGCTTAGCGCAGGACAGGGGAAAATATGGCTACACCTTC
CASSLAQDRGKYGYTF
>TRBJ2-1|-|15|TRBV4-3|-
TGCGCCAGCAGCCAAGATGGGCAGGTCTACAATGAGCAGTTCTTC
CASSQDGQVYNEQFF
>TRBJ2-2|-|15|TRBV18|-
TGTGCCAGCTCACCTGGACAGAAGAACACCGGGGAGCTGTTTTTT
CASSPGQKNTGELFF
>TRBJ1-2|few|13|TRBV14|-
TGTGCCAGCAGCCAAAACAGGGTCGGTGGCTACACCTTC
CASSQNRVGGYTF
>TRBJ1-2|-|16|TRBV9|-
TGTGCCAGCAGCGTACCCGAGGGGGGGTTGAACTATGGCTACACCTTC
CASSVPEGGLNYGYTF
>TRBJ2-3|once|16|TRBV9|-
TGTGCCAGCAGCGCCGAGGGAGGGGGGAGGACAGATACGCAGTATTTT
CASSAEGGGRTDTQYF
>TRBJ2-5|once|14|TRBV4-2|-
TGTGCCAGCAGCCAAGGGGGTGGGCAAGAGACCCAGTACTTC
CASSQGGGQETQYF
>TRBJ2-7|-|14|TRBV5-4|-
TGTGCCAGCAGCTTAAACCGCCGTACCTACGAGCAGTACTTC
CASSLNRRTYEQYF
>TRBJ1-1|-|13|TRBV7-9|-
TGTGCCAGCAGCTATAGAAAGGGCACTGAAGCTTTCTTT
CASSYRKGTEAFF
>TRBJ1-1|few|13|TRBV11-2|-
TGTGCCAGCAGCTTAGTTGGTGGCGGGGAAGCTTTCTTT
CASSLVGGGEAFF
>TRBJ1-1|-|11|TRBV6-4|-
TGTGCCCGCTCCAAGGGGACTGAAGCTTTCTTT
CARSKGTEAFF
>TRBJ2-3|-|14|TRBV7-2|-
TGTGCCAGCAGCAAGGCGGGGAGCACAGATACGCAGTATTTT
CASSKAGSTDTQYF
>TRBJ1-2|-|14|TRBV29-1|-
TGCAGCATCCCCACCCCAGCCCGGGCCTATGGCTACACCTTC
CSIPTPARAYGYTF
>TRBJ1-4|-|14|TRBV9|TRBD1
TGTGCCAGCAGCCGACAGGGGTCGGACGAAAAACTGTTTTTT
CASSRQGSDEKLFF
>TRBJ1-6|-|15|TRBV6-1|-
TGTGCCAGCAGTGAAGCCGGGGGTCAGAATTCACCCCTCCACTTT
CASSEAGGQNSPLHF
>TRBJ2-7|-|10|TRBV20-1|-
TGCAGTGCTGGGGAGTGGGAGCAGTACTTC
CSAGEWEQYF
>TRBJ2-7|-|15|TRBV9|TRBD1
TGTGCCAGCAGCGTAGCTGGACAGGGCGACTACGAGCAGTACTTC
CASSVAGQGDYEQYF
>TRBJ2-1|-|17|TRBV4-1|TRBD2
TGCGCCAGCAGCCACGGGACTACTAACATTTTACAGAATGAGCAGTTCTTC
CASSHGTTNILQNEQFF
>TRBJ2-3|-|15|TRBV2|-
TGTGCCAGCAGTGAATTTTTGGGGGGACAAGATACGCAGTATTTT
CASSEFLGGQDTQYF
>TRBJ2-7|-|15|TRBV9|TRBD1
TGTGCCAGCAGCGAGGGACCAGGGGGTAGCGACGAGCAGTACTTC
CASSEGPGGSDEQYF
>TRBJ1-1|once|17|TRBV9|-
TGTGCCAGCAGCCTCACGGATAGTGGAGTGTGGGGCACTGAAGCTTTCTTT
CASSLTDSGVWGTEAFF
>TRBJ1-6|once|17|TRBV5-1|TRBD1
TGCGCCAGCAGCTCCGCAGCAGGGGGCGCGCGTAATTCACCCCTCCACTTT
CASSSAAGGARNSPLHF
>TRBJ1-1|-|12|TRBV11-2|-
TGTGCCAGCTACCGGCAGGACTATGAAGCTTTCTTT
CASYRQDYEAFF
>TRBJ2-7|-|14|TRBV7-2|TRBD2
TGTGCCAGCAGCCCCTCCCGGGGGGCCTACGAGCAGTACTTC
CASSPSRGAYEQYF
>TRBJ1-1|-|14|TRBV6-1|-
TGTGCCAGCAGTGAGGGGGGCCTTGGCCCTGAAGCTTTCTTT
CASSEGGLGPEAFF
>TRBJ2-5|-|16|TRBV6-5|-
TGTGCCAGCAGTTACTTCCCCTCGGCGGGCCAAGAGACCCAGTACTTC
CASSYFPSAGQETQYF
>TRBJ2-2|-|15|TRBV5-1|-
TGCGCCAGCAGCCTCGAGGCGGGTGGGGGCCGGGAGCTGTTTTTT
CASSLEAGGGRELFF
>TRBJ1-1|-|15|TRBV10-2|-
TGCGCCAGCAGTACCCCTATAGGGGACGTCACTGAAGCTTTCTTT
CASSTPIGDVTEAFF
>TRBJ1-5|-|17|TRBV25-1|-
TGTGCCAGCAGTGACGAGGGGGGGGGCTGGGGCAATCAGCCCCAGCATTTT
CASSDEGGGWGNQPQHF